The source of this TCR beta chain is a study of shared clonotypes between healthy human individuals. Study information: Plates per donor: three CD4 naive, three CD4 memory, two CD8 naive, one CD8 memory.

Worth noting for this clone: Its antigen is as yet unknown.

The CDR3 sequence is 17 residues long. Germline loops: CDR1 SGHRS, CDR2 YFSETQ. After removal of 4 bases from V and 0 bases from J, the junction contained 7 bases not matched to a gene. Both subsets, CD45RA+ naive and CD45RA-negative memory, were split from the CD4+ cells. Study-level points and caveats: How much donors shared clonotypes was expected to be affected by sequencing depth.

The assay was carried out at the deep level. Only in-frame clones appear in the TCRdb table, and some are missing; sequencing was by immunoSEQ multiplex PCR. Of some 1.5 million clones in the sample, 95% to 99% were seen once. This clonotype was sampled from a man under 40 in good health. J is TRBJ2-7 and V is TRBV5-1, with TRBD2 identical over 13 bases. Sequencing was performed on naive CD4+ T cells sorted from blood. The subset denotes: CD45RA+ positively selected. Here the CDR3 DNA reads TGCGCCAGCAGCGTGGCGACTAGCGGGAGGAGCTCCTACGAGCAGTACTTC. Encoded protein: CASSVATSGRSSYEQYF. Based on the CDR3 plus reference TRBV5-1 and TRBJ2-7, the full variable domain is KAGVTQTPRYLIKTRGQQVTLSCSPISGHRSVSWYQQTPGQGLQFLFEYFSETQRNKGNFPGRFSGRQFSNSRSEMNVSTLELGDSALYLCASSVATSGRSSYEQYFGPGTRLTVT.